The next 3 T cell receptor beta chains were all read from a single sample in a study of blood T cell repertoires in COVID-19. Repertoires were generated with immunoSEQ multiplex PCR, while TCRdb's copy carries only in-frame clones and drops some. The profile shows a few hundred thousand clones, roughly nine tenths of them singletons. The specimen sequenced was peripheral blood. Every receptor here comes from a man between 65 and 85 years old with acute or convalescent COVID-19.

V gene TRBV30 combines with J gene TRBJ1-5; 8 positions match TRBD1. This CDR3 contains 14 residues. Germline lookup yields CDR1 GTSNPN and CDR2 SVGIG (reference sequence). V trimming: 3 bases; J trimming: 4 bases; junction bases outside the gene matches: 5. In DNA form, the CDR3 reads TGTGCCTGGAGCGACACAGGGGGTAATCAGCCCCAGCATTTT. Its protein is CAWSDTGGNQPQHF.

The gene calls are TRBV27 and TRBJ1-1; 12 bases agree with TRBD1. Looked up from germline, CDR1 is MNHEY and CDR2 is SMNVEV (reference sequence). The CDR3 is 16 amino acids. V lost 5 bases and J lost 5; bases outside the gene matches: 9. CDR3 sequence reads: CASSPRDRGPRTEAFF. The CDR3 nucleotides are TGTGCCAGCAGTCCCCGGGACAGGGGGCCGAGGACTGAAGCTTTCTTT.

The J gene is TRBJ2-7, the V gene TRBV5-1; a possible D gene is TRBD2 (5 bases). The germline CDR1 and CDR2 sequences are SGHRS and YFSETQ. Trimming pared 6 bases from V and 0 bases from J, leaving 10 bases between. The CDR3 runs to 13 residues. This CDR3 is CASKVGSSYEQYF. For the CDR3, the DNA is TGCGCCAGCAAAGTGGGGAGCTCCTACGAGCAGTACTTC.